Listed below are T cell receptor beta chains from one sample, sequenced in a study of cytomegalovirus exposure and HLA in healthy donors. Measured with immunoSEQ multiplex PCR; TCRdb has only the in-frame clones, and not every one. The data contain 150,000 or so clones, around 78% of them seen just once; the ten biggest clones take up approximately 0.76%. The sequenced sample was PBMCs. The receptors shown here come from a female donor in good health and CMV-seronegative. Both conserved end residues are part of each CDR3. The D gene is left open where the match is weak. Clone size is given for some rows only: seen once, a few or many times, or a class if the clone is expanded.

cdr3_nt cdr3_aa j_call v_call d_call clone_size
TGTGCCAGCAGCGTAGAGGCGGTGACCTACGAGCAGTACTTC CASSVEAVTYEQYF TRBJ2-7 TRBV9 - -
TGTGCCAGCAATGACAACTACGAGCAGTACTTC CASNDNYEQYF TRBJ2-7 TRBV6-5 - few
TGTGCCAGCAGCCGATGGGACATCTCGTACACTGAAGCTTTCTTT CASSRWDISYTEAFF TRBJ1-1 TRBV7-2 - -
TGTGCCAGCAGTTACGGGACATTCAAGTCTGGAAACACCATATATTTT CASSYGTFKSGNTIYF TRBJ1-3 TRBV6-5 - few
TGTGCCAGCAGCGAAGGCCCAGCGGGTGAGACCCAGTACTTC CASSEGPAGETQYF TRBJ2-5 TRBV6-1 - -
TGTTCCAGCAGCTTAAGTCGACAGGGGGGTTCACCCCTCCACTTT CSSSLSRQGGSPLHF TRBJ1-6 TRBV7-9 TRBD1 -
TGCGCCAGCGCCCGAGTCCAGAATTTGCTCAGCGGGGATACGCAGTATTTT CASARVQNLLSGDTQYF TRBJ2-3 TRBV5-1 - -
TGTGCCAGCAGCTTAGACTGGGAGCAGTTCTTC CASSLDWEQFF TRBJ2-1 TRBV7-2 - -
TGTGCCAGCAGTGAAAGGCCCTGGGCGCTATCCTACGAGCAGTACTTC CASSERPWALSYEQYF TRBJ2-7 TRBV2 - -
TGTGCCATCAGTGAGCACCGGGACAGGGGTTCAAACACTGAAGCTTTCTTT CAISEHRDRGSNTEAFF TRBJ1-1 TRBV10-3 TRBD1 -
TGTGCCAGCAGCGTAGGGGGGCCCGAGACCGGGGAGCTGTTTTTT CASSVGGPETGELFF TRBJ2-2 TRBV9 - -
TGTGCCAGCAGTGAATCCTTCACTCTACCTGCAACTAATGAAAAACTGTTTTTT CASSESFTLPATNEKLFF TRBJ1-4 TRBV25-1 - -
TGTGCCAGCAGCTTGGACAGGGGGCGAGAAAAACTGTTTTTT CASSLDRGREKLFF TRBJ1-4 TRBV5-4 TRBD1 few
TGCGCCAGCAGCCACCACCCCCAGACAGGGATGGTTTACAATGAGCAGTTCTTC CASSHHPQTGMVYNEQFF TRBJ2-1 TRBV4-3 TRBD1 -
TGCGCCAGCAGCCAAGATGGAACGGGTTCTGCGGAGACCCAGTACTTC CASSQDGTGSAETQYF TRBJ2-5 TRBV4-1 - few
TGTGCCAGCAGCGGACAGGGGGCGAGCACAGATACGCAGTATTTT CASSGQGASTDTQYF TRBJ2-3 TRBV6-1 TRBD1 once
TGTGCCAGCAGCGTAGCACCAACTAGCGGGGGCATGGACATTCAGTACTTC CASSVAPTSGGMDIQYF TRBJ2-4 TRBV9 TRBD2 -
TGTGCCATCAGTGACGCGGGTTACGAGCAGTACTTC CAISDAGYEQYF TRBJ2-7 TRBV10-3 - -
TGTGCCAGCAGTCTATATCAGGGGTTAACTGAAGCTTTCTTT CASSLYQGLTEAFF TRBJ1-1 TRBV28 - -
TGTGCCAGCAGCTTGGTAAACGAGCAGTACTTC CASSLVNEQYF TRBJ2-7 TRBV5-8 - -
TGTGCCAGCAGCCAAGGACAGGGTGATAACTATGGCTACACCTTC CASSQGQGDNYGYTF TRBJ1-2 TRBV4-2 TRBD1 few
TGCAGCGTTGGGACAGGGGGCGGGGAAGCTTTCTTT CSVGTGGGEAFF TRBJ1-1 TRBV29-1 TRBD1 -
TGCACCAGCAGCCAAGTAGCGGGAGGGCACAATGAGCAGTTCTTC CTSSQVAGGHNEQFF TRBJ2-1 TRBV1 - -
TGTGCCAGCAGTGAGACTAGCGGGAGGAGCGTCACAGATACGCAGTATTTT CASSETSGRSVTDTQYF TRBJ2-3 TRBV6-1 TRBD2 once
TGTGCCAGCAGCTCGACAGGGTTGGCGGCTGAAGCTTTCTTT CASSSTGLAAEAFF TRBJ1-1 TRBV6-5 TRBD1 -
TGTGCCAGCAGCACCACCGGACACCAGGGGCCCCAAGAGACCCAGTACTTC CASSTTGHQGPQETQYF TRBJ2-5 TRBV7-9 - -
TGTGCCAGCAGCTTAGGACAGGGTATACGACGGGGCGAGCAGTACTTC CASSLGQGIRRGEQYF TRBJ2-7 TRBV7-2 TRBD1 -
TGTGCCTGGAGTGTATGGTCGGTAGGAGTCGCCGGGGAGCTGTTTTTT CAWSVWSVGVAGELFF TRBJ2-2 TRBV30 - -
TGTGCCAGCAGGACAAGGCTGTTCATGAACACTGAAGCTTTCTTT CASRTRLFMNTEAFF TRBJ1-1 TRBV2 - once
TGTGCCACCAGCAGAGACCTCTTACCGGGACACGAGGACCTCGAGCAGTACTTC CATSRDLLPGHEDLEQYF TRBJ2-7 TRBV15 - -
TGCGCCAGCAGCCAAGGGTTGGCAGCCAGGATAAACAATGAGCAGTTCTTC CASSQGLAARINNEQFF TRBJ2-1 TRBV4-1 - -
TGTGCCAGCAGCGTAGTCGACGGGAGGGCCGACGAGCAGTACTTC CASSVVDGRADEQYF TRBJ2-7 TRBV9 TRBD2 once
TGTGCCACCAGCAGAGATGGGGGACTGGGGATGAACACCGGGGAGCTGTTTTTT CATSRDGGLGMNTGELFF TRBJ2-2 TRBV15 - -
TGTGCCAGCAGCTTGGCCCAGGGAGGGAGGAATTCACCCCTCCACTTT CASSLAQGGRNSPLHF TRBJ1-6 TRBV5-4 - -
TGTGCCAGCAGCTTAGGGCAGGCAGTGTTCAATCAGCCCCAGCATTTT CASSLGQAVFNQPQHF TRBJ1-5 TRBV7-8 - few
TGTGCCAGCAGCTTATACCAGTATAGCAATCAGCCCCAGCATTTT CASSLYQYSNQPQHF TRBJ1-5 TRBV5-8 - -
TGCAGCGTTGAGATAGAGGGACAGATTAATTCACCCCTCCACTTT CSVEIEGQINSPLHF TRBJ1-6 TRBV29-1 TRBD1 few
TGTGCCAGCAGTGTCGATCGGGGATCACCCCTCCACTTT CASSVDRGSPLHF TRBJ1-6 TRBV6-4 - -
TGTGCCAGCAGTGAATCCAGTAATGAGCAGTTCTTC CASSESSNEQFF TRBJ2-1 TRBV25-1 - -
TGCGCCAGCAGTAGGACAGGGCAGACCTACGAGCAGTACTTC CASSRTGQTYEQYF TRBJ2-7 TRBV5-1 TRBD1 -
TGTGCCAGCAGAGCCTCTCCACTCACAGATACGCAGTATTTT CASRASPLTDTQYF TRBJ2-3 TRBV2 - -
TGTGCCAGCAGTTTATCCCCCCCGGGGGAAAAACTGTTTTTT CASSLSPPGEKLFF TRBJ1-4 TRBV27 - -
TGTGCCAGCAGCGTTACGGTGAACACTGAAGCTTTCTTT CASSVTVNTEAFF TRBJ1-1 TRBV9 - once
TGTGCCAGCAGGGAGACTAGCGGTGACTCCTACGAGCAGTACTTC CASRETSGDSYEQYF TRBJ2-7 TRBV2 TRBD2 -
TGTGCCAGCAGCTTAGGGGACAGGGTCTCTGGAAACACCATATATTTT CASSLGDRVSGNTIYF TRBJ1-3 TRBV7-2 TRBD1 few
TGTGCCAGCAGCTCCTTACAGAAGTACGAGCAGTACTTC CASSSLQKYEQYF TRBJ2-7 TRBV5-6 - -
TGTGCCAGCAGTAGACCCCCGGGATACGAGCAGTACTTC CASSRPPGYEQYF TRBJ2-7 TRBV6-5 - -
TGTGCCAGCAGCTACGCGGGGACAGGGGGCTACAATGAGCAGTTCTTC CASSYAGTGGYNEQFF TRBJ2-1 TRBV7-2 TRBD1 -